This T cell receptor (beta chain) was documented in a study of blood T cells in healthy people across ages. Study observations and caveats: Investigators viewed diversity estimates from one million T cells as underestimates, the study reported. Per million T cells, TCR beta diversity dropped roughly linearly as age increased. Long-lived donors had more naive CD4+ cells and higher diversity than aged donors.

As concerns this clonotype: Antigen unknown.

Alongside a J-beta primer mix, a sample-barcoded 5' primer served in a second PCR lasting about 7 to 11 cycles. Researchers report that a template-switch adaptor with 12 random nucleotides tagged each cDNA molecule. MiXCR, applied by TCRdb to the 5' RACE reads, yields one record per CDR3 protein. The repertoire consists of about 1 million distinct CDR3 sequences, with around 45% occurring once and the leading ten covering 15% to 20%. The clonotype was recovered from a woman aged 60 to 75 in good health. The sample consisted of blood.

The CDR3 sequence is CASSQVGNANTGELFF. The DNA of the CDR3 is TGTGCCAGCAGCCAAGTTGGAAACGCGAACACCGGGGAGCTGTTTTTT. V is TRBV14 and J is TRBJ2-2, with unresolved D. V was clipped by 1 base and J by 0 bases, with 9 bases between them. CDR3 length: 16 amino acids. Germline lookup yields CDR1 SGHDN and CDR2 FVKESK. The entire variable domain, with the rest obtained from reference TRBV14 and TRBJ2-2, is as follows: EAGVTQFPSHSVIEKGQTVTLRCDPISGHDNLYWYRRVMGKEIKFLLHFVKESKQDESGMPNNRFLAERTGGTYSTLKVQPAELEDSGVYFCASSQVGNANTGELFFGEGSRLTVL.